The sequence of this T cell receptor beta chain was determined in a study of a mutant IDH1 vaccine in newly diagnosed glioma. Specified time point: week 5, during vaccination. Every vaccination contained 300 ug of the mutant IDH1 20-mer peptide and was paired with topical imiquimod. Germline values: CDR1 SEHNR, CDR2 FQNEAQ (reference sequence). This CDR3 spans 13 amino acids. V lost 5 bases and J 10 bases, leaving 12 bases between the germline ends. Assay used: immunoSEQ multiplex PCR; TCRdb lists only in-frame clones, some missing. The sample records around 32,000 clones, 87% being singletons. With regard to this clone: Its cognate antigen is unknown.

V gene TRBV7-9 combines with J gene TRBJ1-6; D call uncertain. The sequences come from peripheral blood mononuclear cells (PBMCs), collected from a glioma patient whose treatment included an IDH1 peptide vaccine. The source is a woman aged 40 to 50 with glioma. Some clones in this sample may be carry-over from other donors' samples. CDR3 DNA sequence: TGTGCCAGCAGCAAAGAAGTCCGCTCACCCCTCCACTTT. As protein: CASSKEVRSPLHF.